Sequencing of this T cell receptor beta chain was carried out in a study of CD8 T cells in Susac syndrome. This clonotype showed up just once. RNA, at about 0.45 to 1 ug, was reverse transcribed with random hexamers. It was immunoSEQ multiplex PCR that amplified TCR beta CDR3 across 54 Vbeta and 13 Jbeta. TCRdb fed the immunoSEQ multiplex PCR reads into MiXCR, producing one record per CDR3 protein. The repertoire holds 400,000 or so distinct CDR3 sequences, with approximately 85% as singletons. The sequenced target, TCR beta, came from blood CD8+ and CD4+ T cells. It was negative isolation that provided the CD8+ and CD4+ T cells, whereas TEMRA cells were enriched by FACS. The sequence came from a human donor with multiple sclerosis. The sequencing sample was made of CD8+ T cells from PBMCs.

The CDR3 sequence is CASSRSSGRYQETQYF. CDR3 nucleotide sequence: TGTGCCAGCAGCCGTTCTAGCGGCCGGTACCAAGAGACCCAGTACTTC. The chain employs TRBV7-9 and TRBJ2-5; TRBD2 agrees at 7 bases. This CDR3 comprises 16 residues. V was clipped by 5 bases and J by 0 bases; unmatched bases: 9. The V gene's germline CDR1 is SEHNR and CDR2 FQNEAQ (reference sequence).